The clone carrying this T cell receptor beta chain was seen only a few times. Its antigen is currently unknown. The data are from a study of T cell repertoires in cytomegalovirus infection. About the research overall: In the study, CMV epitopes included recently identified HLA-C-restricted and well-studied HLA-B-restricted ones.

TCRdb redid the calling of the reads with MiXCR, one entry per CDR3 protein. The repertoire includes about 770,000 distinct CDR3 sequences, about 28% of them detected once, and around 13% sits in the top ten. CDR1 and CDR2 (germline): LGHDT, YNNKEL (reference sequence). The CDR3 extends over 20 amino acids. Trimming removed 0 bases from V and 4 bases from J; junction bases left unmatched: 13. This TCR was sampled from a human donor in good health (CMV status not recorded). Some clones in this sample may be carry-over from other donors' samples. The material was cultured CD8+ T cells from PBMCs, obtained from culture after CMV antigen stimulation. The chain has TRBV3-1 and TRBJ2-1, with TRBD2 matching 12 bases. CDR3 region: CASSQDQLAGGPPLYNEQFF. In DNA, the CDR3 is TGTGCCAGCAGCCAAGATCAGCTAGCGGGGGGGCCCCCTTTATACAATGAGCAGTTCTTC.